A selection of T cell receptor beta chains follows, all from one sample in a study of T cells after yellow fever vaccination. In TCRdb, the 5' RACE reads were re-called with MiXCR into one record per CDR3 protein. The sample includes under 500,000 distinct CDR3 sequences, approximately 18% seen only once; the top ten take roughly a sixth. Sequencing was performed on PBMCs, taken before the yellow fever booster vaccination. The receptors here all came from a man aged 18 to 29 who received the YFV17D yellow fever vaccine. The CDR3 runs from the conserved cysteine through the conserved F or W. The D gene is left open where the match is weak. Part of the rows lack a size; the others show once, few, many or a class for expanded clones.

J,size,D,V,CDR3,DNA
TRBJ1-1,many,TRBD1,TRBV5-1,CASSLGGGNTEAFF,TGTGCCAGCAGCTTAGGAGGGGGCAACACTGAAGCTTTCTTT
TRBJ2-3,.,TRBD1,TRBV7-9,CASTDTGGAYTQYF,TGTGCCAGTACGGATACAGGGGGCGCTTATACGCAGTATTTT
TRBJ2-1,.,.,TRBV7-9,CASSLRYDNEQFF,TGTGCCAGCAGCTTACGCTACGACAATGAGCAGTTCTTC
TRBJ1-6,few,TRBD1,TRBV7-9,CASSSPTGGGNSPLHF,TGTGCCAGCAGCTCCCCCACAGGGGGCGGTAATTCACCCCTCCACTTT
TRBJ2-6,.,.,TRBV27,CASSLGRVSGANVLTF,TGTGCCAGCAGTTTGGGTCGGGTCTCTGGGGCCAACGTCCTGACTTTC
TRBJ2-3,.,.,TRBV7-3,CASSSSGPTDTQYF,TGTGCCAGCAGCTCCTCGGGACCCACAGATACGCAGTATTTT
TRBJ1-3,.,.,TRBV5-1,CASSAALGPGNTIYF,TGCGCCAGCAGCGCCGCCCTGGGGCCTGGAAACACCATATATTTT
TRBJ1-2,few,.,TRBV4-3,CASSQVGRDGYTF,TGCGCCAGCAGCCAAGTCGGCAGGGACGGCTACACCTTC
TRBJ1-5,few,.,TRBV6-5,CASSVLQGNQPQHF,TGTGCCAGCAGCGTCCTGCAGGGAAATCAGCCCCAGCATTTT
TRBJ2-2,.,.,TRBV29-1,CSVGSGNAGELFF,TGCAGCGTCGGTTCGGGAAACGCCGGGGAGCTGTTTTTT
TRBJ2-2,.,.,TRBV12-3/TRBV12-4,CASITIGGWDRGELFF,TGTGCCAGCATCACGATAGGGGGATGGGACCGCGGGGAGCTGTTTTTT
TRBJ1-1,.,.,TRBV5-1,CASSPQGGLGMNTEAFF,TGCGCCAGCAGCCCTCAGGGAGGGTTAGGGATGAACACTGAAGCTTTCTTT
TRBJ1-5,.,.,TRBV30,CAWSTGRPQPQHF,TGTGCCTGGAGTACCGGGAGACCCCAGCCCCAGCATTTT
TRBJ1-6,.,.,TRBV19,CASSAAYSYNSPLHF,TGTGCCAGTAGTGCCGCTTACTCCTATAATTCACCCCTCCACTTT
TRBJ2-3,few,.,TRBV28,CASTKLGDTQYF,TGTGCCAGCACCAAACTAGGGGATACGCAGTATTTT
TRBJ1-1,.,.,TRBV28,CASSLPLGGNTEAFF,TGTGCCAGCAGTCTTCCGCTGGGGGGGAACACTGAAGCTTTCTTT
TRBJ1-2,.,TRBD1,TRBV20-1,CSARDPSRQGAIGYTF,TGCAGTGCTAGAGACCCGTCACGACAGGGGGCAATCGGCTACACCTTC
TRBJ2-2,many,.,TRBV3-1,CASSQHTGELFF,TGTGCCAGCAGCCAACACACCGGGGAGCTGTTTTTT
TRBJ2-3,few,TRBD2,TRBV27,CASTSPGGGRDTQYF,TGTGCCAGCACCTCACCCGGCGGGGGACGAGATACGCAGTATTTT
TRBJ2-1,.,.,TRBV4-3,CASSQDSLRGPYNEQFF,TGCGCCAGCAGCCAAGATAGTCTCAGGGGTCCCTACAATGAGCAGTTCTTC
TRBJ1-1,.,.,TRBV4-3,CASSRAGSTEAFF,TGCGCCAGCAGCCGGGCAGGCTCCACTGAAGCTTTCTTT
TRBJ2-5,.,TRBD1,TRBV28,CASRPGQGAPETQYF,TGTGCCAGCAGACCGGGACAGGGGGCTCCAGAGACCCAGTACTTC
TRBJ1-6,few,.,TRBV7-3,CASRRDRSNSPLHF,TGTGCCAGCCGTCGCGACAGATCCAATTCACCCCTCCACTTT
TRBJ2-3,.,TRBD1,TRBV10-3,CAMSPGQGAATDTQYF,TGTGCCATGTCCCCGGGACAGGGGGCCGCCACAGATACGCAGTATTTT
TRBJ2-1,.,.,TRBV7-3,CASSTQAGQHNEQFF,TGTGCCAGCAGCACGCAAGCGGGACAGCACAATGAGCAGTTCTTC
TRBJ2-5,many,.,TRBV12-3/TRBV12-4,CASSYISETQYF,TGTGCCAGCAGTTATATATCGGAGACCCAGTACTTC
TRBJ1-2,.,TRBD1,TRBV20-1,CSAEDRDYGYTF,TGCAGTGCTGAGGACAGGGACTATGGCTACACCTTC
TRBJ2-5,.,TRBD1,TRBV5-1,CASGDSQETQYF,TGCGCCAGCGGGGACAGCCAAGAGACCCAGTACTTC
TRBJ1-1,.,TRBD1,TRBV6-2/TRBV6-3,CASSYSRTGGAGMNTEAFF,TGTGCCAGCAGTTACTCCCGGACAGGGGGCGCCGGTATGAACACTGAAGCTTTCTTT
TRBJ2-7,.,TRBD1,TRBV7-2,CASSPIPGQSYEQYF,TGTGCCAGCAGCCCGATCCCGGGACAGTCCTACGAGCAGTACTTC
TRBJ1-1,once,.,TRBV19,CASSTAGMNTEAFF,TGTGCCAGTAGTACGGCAGGGATGAACACTGAAGCTTTCTTT
TRBJ2-7,many,.,TRBV7-9,CASSLPTAYEQYF,TGTGCCAGCAGTCTACCTACCGCCTACGAGCAGTACTTC
TRBJ1-1,.,.,TRBV6-2/TRBV6-3,CASSYSGDRVAFF,TGTGCCAGCAGTTACTCAGGGGACCGGGTAGCTTTCTTT
TRBJ1-2,few,TRBD1,TRBV10-3,CAISERDRNYGYTF,TGTGCCATCAGTGAGAGGGACAGGAACTATGGCTACACCTTC
TRBJ1-6,.,.,TRBV28,CASSRRAPRFSPLHF,TGTGCCAGCAGTCGCCGCGCCCCGAGATTTTCACCCCTCCACTTT
TRBJ2-3,.,TRBD1,TRBV5-4,CASSLGGDRVQYF,TGTGCCAGCAGCTTGGGAGGGGACAGGGTGCAGTATTTT
TRBJ1-2,.,.,TRBV11-2,CASSLDMGAYGYTF,TGTGCCAGCAGCTTAGATATGGGTGCCTATGGCTACACCTTC
TRBJ1-3,.,.,TRBV5-1,CASSLDGPGKDTIYF,TGCGCCAGCAGCTTGGATGGCCCAGGGAAGGACACCATATATTTT
TRBJ2-7,.,TRBD1,TRBV7-2,CASSLRTGPHEQYF,TGTGCCAGCAGCTTACGGACAGGGCCCCACGAGCAGTACTTC
TRBJ1-4,few,.,TRBV4-1,CASSRMKGEKLFF,TGCGCCAGCAGCCGGATGAAGGGCGAAAAACTGTTTTTT
TRBJ2-7,.,.,TRBV6-5,CASSYYPGSGYEQYF,TGTGCCAGCAGTTACTACCCAGGGTCAGGATACGAGCAGTACTTC
TRBJ2-3,many,.,TRBV12-3/TRBV12-4,CASSLEVLSTDTQYF,TGTGCCAGCAGTTTAGAGGTTCTGAGCACAGATACGCAGTATTTT
TRBJ2-2,few,TRBD2,TRBV7-2,CASRGGGAVTGELFF,TGTGCCAGCCGAGGCGGGGGGGCTGTCACCGGGGAGCTGTTTTTT
TRBJ2-2,.,.,TRBV12-3/TRBV12-4,CASTPDQNTGELFF,TGTGCCAGCACCCCGGACCAGAACACCGGGGAGCTGTTTTTT
TRBJ2-7,.,.,TRBV27,CASSWGDSTYEQYF,TGTGCCAGCAGCTGGGGGGATTCCACCTACGAGCAGTACTTC
TRBJ1-1,.,.,TRBV10-3,CATLAPGDRLNTEAFF,TGTGCCACCTTGGCCCCAGGTGACAGACTTAACACTGAAGCTTTCTTT
TRBJ2-5,.,TRBD2,TRBV24-1,CATSEASGGQETQYF,TGTGCCACCAGTGAGGCTAGCGGGGGACAAGAGACCCAGTACTTC
TRBJ1-3,.,.,TRBV5-1,CASSQDNSGNTIYF,TGCGCCAGCAGTCAGGACAACTCTGGAAACACCATATATTTT
TRBJ2-3,many,.,TRBV7-8,CASSLGVADTQYF,TGCGCCAGCAGCTTGGGGGTAGCAGATACGCAGTATTTT
TRBJ1-4,many,TRBD1,TRBV6-5,CASSSNIRGLKNEKLFF,TGTGCCAGCAGTTCCAACATCAGGGGGCTAAAAAATGAAAAACTGTTTTTT